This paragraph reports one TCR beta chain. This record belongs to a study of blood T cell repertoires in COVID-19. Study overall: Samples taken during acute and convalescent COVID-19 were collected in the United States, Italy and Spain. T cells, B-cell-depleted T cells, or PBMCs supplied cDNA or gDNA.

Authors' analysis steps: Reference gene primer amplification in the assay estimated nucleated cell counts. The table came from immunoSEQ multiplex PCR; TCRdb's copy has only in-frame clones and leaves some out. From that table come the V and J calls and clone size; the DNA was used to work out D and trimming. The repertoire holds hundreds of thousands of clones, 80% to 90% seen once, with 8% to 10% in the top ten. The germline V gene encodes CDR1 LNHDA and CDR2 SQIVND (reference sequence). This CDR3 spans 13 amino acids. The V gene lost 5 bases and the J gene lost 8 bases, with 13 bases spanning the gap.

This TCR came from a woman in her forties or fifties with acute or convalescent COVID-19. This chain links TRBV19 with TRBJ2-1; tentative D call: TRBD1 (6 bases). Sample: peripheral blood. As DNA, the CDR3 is TGTGCCAGTAGTCCCACAGGGAGCCATGAGCAGTTCTTC. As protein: CASSPTGSHEQFF.